This record looks at one TCR beta chain sequence and its context. The target antigen is unknown. This entry is derived from a study of cytomegalovirus exposure and HLA in healthy donors. Overall study results and limits: In an earlier analysis, in several hundred donors, most V segments appeared productive either ~87% or ~30% of the time.

This CDR3 is built from 17 residues. V was clipped by 0 bases and J by 6 bases; unmatched bases: 10. In germline, CDR1 is SGHRS, CDR2 YFSETQ. The PCR had 60 Vbeta and 13 Jbeta primers. Measured with immunoSEQ multiplex PCR; TCRdb has only the in-frame clones, and not every one. The sample includes about 120,000 clones, approximately 78% of them seen just once. Input material: PBMCs. The chain has TRBV5-1 and TRBJ1-1; 11 bases are a match to TRBD1. The sequence was obtained from a man aged 35 to 55 in good health and CMV-seronegative. The CDR3 is CASSLGIGQGARAEAFF. CDR3 coding DNA: TGCGCCAGCAGCTTGGGGATTGGACAGGGGGCGCGGGCTGAAGCTTTCTTT.